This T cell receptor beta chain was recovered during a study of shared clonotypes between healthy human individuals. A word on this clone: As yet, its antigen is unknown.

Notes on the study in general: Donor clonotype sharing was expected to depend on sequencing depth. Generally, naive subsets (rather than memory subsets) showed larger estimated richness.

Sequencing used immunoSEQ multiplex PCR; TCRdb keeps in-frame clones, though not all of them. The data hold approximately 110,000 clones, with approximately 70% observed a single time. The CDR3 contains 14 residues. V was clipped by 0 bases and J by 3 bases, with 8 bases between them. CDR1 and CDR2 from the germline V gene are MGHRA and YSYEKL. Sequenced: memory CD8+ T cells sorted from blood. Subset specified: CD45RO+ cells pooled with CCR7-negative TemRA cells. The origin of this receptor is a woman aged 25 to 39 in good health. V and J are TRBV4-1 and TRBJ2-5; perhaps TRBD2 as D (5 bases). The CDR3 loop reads CASSQDGREETQYF. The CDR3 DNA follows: TGCGCCAGCAGCCAAGATGGGAGAGAAGAGACCCAGTACTTC.